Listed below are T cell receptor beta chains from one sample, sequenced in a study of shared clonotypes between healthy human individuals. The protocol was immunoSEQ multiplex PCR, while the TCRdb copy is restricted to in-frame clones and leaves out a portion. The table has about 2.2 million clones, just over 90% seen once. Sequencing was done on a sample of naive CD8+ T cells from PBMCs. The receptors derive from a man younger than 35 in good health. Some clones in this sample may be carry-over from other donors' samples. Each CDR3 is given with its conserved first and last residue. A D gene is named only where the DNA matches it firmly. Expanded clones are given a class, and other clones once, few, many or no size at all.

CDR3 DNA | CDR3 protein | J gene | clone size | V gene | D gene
TGTGCCAGCAGCCCCCCGGTGGAAGAGACCCAGTACTTC | CASSPPVEETQYF | TRBJ2-5 | . | TRBV13 | .
TGTGCCAGCAGTTTGGTCTTAGGGGAGGGGGCCTACGAGCAGTACTTC | CASSLVLGEGAYEQYF | TRBJ2-7 | . | TRBV27 | .
TGTGCCAGTAGGCGGGGTGAGGCGGACCGTGCCTACGAGCAGTACTTC | CASRRGEADRAYEQYF | TRBJ2-7 | . | TRBV7-9 | .
TGCGCCAGCAGCCAAGATCCGGCCTCGGGGCCGCGCGCTTTCTTT | CASSQDPASGPRAFF | TRBJ1-1 | . | TRBV4-3 | .
TGCGCCAGCAGCTTCGGGGACAGGGGAGCCCACGAGCAGTACTTC | CASSFGDRGAHEQYF | TRBJ2-7 | . | TRBV5-1 | TRBD1
TGTGCCAGCAGTCCCTGGGACAGCCCTAACTATGGCTACACCTTC | CASSPWDSPNYGYTF | TRBJ1-2 | . | TRBV2 | TRBD1
TGTGCCAGCAGCTTAGATCACTCGACGGGAGGGACCTATGAGCAGTTCTTC | CASSLDHSTGGTYEQFF | TRBJ2-1 | . | TRBV11-2 | TRBD2
TGTGCCAGCAGCTTGGTACTCGACAATGAGCAGTTCTTC | CASSLVLDNEQFF | TRBJ2-1 | . | TRBV5-4 | .
TGTGCCAGCAGCTTGGGGGGTTTTAGCACAGATACGCAGTATTTT | CASSLGGFSTDTQYF | TRBJ2-3 | . | TRBV7-3 | .
TGCGCCAGCCGTAGGGGAGCTTTCTTT | CASRRGAFF | TRBJ1-1 | few | TRBV10-1 | .